The T cell receptor beta chain described here comes from a study of liver allograft versus peripheral blood T cells. Across the study: Repertoires from peripheral blood of liver transplant recipients were compared with those inside their transplanted livers.

This clonotype was seen at least ten times. Its antigen remains unknown. Each CDR3 protein is one row after TCRdb ran MiXCR on the reads. This table holds 8,800 or so distinct CDR3 sequences, approximately 18% found once. Germline V CDR1 and CDR2: LGHNT, FRNRAP. CDR3 length equals 13 residues. V was pared by 4 bases and J by 5 bases, with 2 bases of the junction left unmatched. Whole-study results and caveats: Within liver allografts, T cell receptor repertoires were reportedly different from those in peripheral blood.

The chain is built from TRBV12-5 and TRBJ2-5; 9 bases align to TRBD1. The TCR was taken from a human patient who had a liver transplant. Some T cells may arise from the graft donor. As DNA, the CDR3 is TGTGCTAGTGGTTCCGGACAGGGGGAGACCCAGTACTTC. It codes for CASGSGQGETQYF.